The rows below give T cell receptor beta chains drawn from one sample of a study of glioma-infiltrating T cells. Each CDR3 protein gets one entry after TCRdb re-called the multiplex PCR reads with MiXCR. The sample records roughly 200,000 distinct CDR3 sequences, around 42% being singletons. Sequencing input: glioma tissue, nonneoplastic brain tissue, or PBMCs (not recorded which). These receptors were taken from a human donor with low-grade glioma or glioblastoma, undergoing nonglioma brain surgery, or in good health (not recorded which). CDR3s include the opening cysteine and the closing phenylalanine or tryptophan. Each record gives: V gene, D gene, J gene, clone size, CDR3 protein, CDR3 DNA. The D gene is left open where the match is weak. Expanded clones are given a class, and other clones once, few, many or no size at all.

TRBV11-2	-	TRBJ2-7	-	CASSLSAVTTVNHEQYF	TGTGCCAGCAGCTTATCAGCGGTCACGACAGTCAACCACGAGCAGTACTTC
TRBV2	-	TRBJ1-4	many	CASSEQNEKLFF	TGTGCCAGCAGTGAACAGAATGAAAAACTGTTTTTT
TRBV20-1	-	TRBJ2-1	many	CSAWSSKEIF	TGCAGTGCTTGGAGTAGCAAAGAGATCTTC
TRBV4-1	TRBD2	TRBJ2-7	-	CASSQVPGGYERYF	TGCGCCAGCAGCCAAGTGCCGGGGGGGTACGAGCGGTACTTC
TRBV7-2	-	TRBJ2-2	many	CASSLYRSGELFF	TGTGCCAGCAGCTTATATCGGTCCGGGGAGCTGTTTTTT
TRBV7-2	-	TRBJ1-3	few	CASSLDTGRNTIYF	TGTGCCAGCAGCTTAGATACTGGTAGAAACACCATATATTTT
TRBV27	-	TRBJ2-7	many	CASSLWGPYEQYF	TGTGCCAGCAGTTTATGGGGTCCCTACGAGCAGTACTTC
TRBV20-1	-	TRBJ1-2	-	CSDSDPTGSNYGYTF	TGCAGTGATAGTGATCCGACAGGAAGTAACTATGGCTACACCTTC
TRBV6-1	-	TRBJ2-3	-	CTSSEAGTDTQYF	TGTACCAGCAGCGAGGCCGGGACAGATACGCAGTATTTT
TRBV7-9	-	TRBJ2-3	many	CASSFSTDTQYF	TGTGCCAGCAGCTTTTCAACAGATACGCAGTATTTT